Listed below are T cell receptor beta chains from one sample, sequenced in a study of regulatory T cells in long-lasting Graves disease. MiXCR, run by TCRdb on the multiplex PCR reads, gives a single entry per CDR3 protein. This table holds 370,000 or so distinct CDR3 sequences, about 16% found once. These records were also assigned to another study, of T cells in Graves' hyperthyroidism and ophthalmopathy.

The sequenced sample was peripheral blood mononuclear cells (PBMCs), obtained at new diagnosis, from a patient treated with antithyroid drugs. The receptor set was obtained from a young woman with Graves disease. Both conserved end residues are part of each CDR3. The D gene is left open where the match is weak. Not all rows give a size; the values are once, few, many and, for expanded clones, a class.

J gene	D gene	V gene	clone size	CDR3 protein	CDR3 DNA
TRBJ1-4	-	TRBV9	few	CASSESGGSTNEKLFF	TGTGCCAGCAGCGAATCAGGTGGTTCGACTAATGAAAAACTGTTTTTT
TRBJ1-4	TRBD1	TRBV18	many	CASSRNRGPEKLFF	TGTGCCAGCTCGCGCAACAGGGGGCCTGAAAAACTGTTTTTT
TRBJ1-2	TRBD1	TRBV19	-	CASRTGTGVRYGYTF	TGTGCCAGTAGAACCGGGACAGGGGTTCGCTATGGCTACACCTTC
TRBJ1-1	-	TRBV9	few	CASSPIEPEAFF	TGTGCCAGCTCGCCCATTGAACCTGAAGCTTTCTTT
TRBJ2-7	TRBD2	TRBV20-1	many	CSARTTSGRNEQYF	TGCAGTGCTAGGACAACTAGCGGGAGGAACGAGCAGTACTTC
TRBJ1-1	TRBD1	TRBV7-8	many	CASSLTPTGAGNTEAFF	TGTGCCAGCAGCTTAACCCCTACAGGGGCGGGAAACACTGAAGCTTTCTTT
TRBJ2-2	-	TRBV28	-	CASSFFGELFF	TGTGCCAGCAGTTTCTTCGGGGAGCTGTTTTTT
TRBJ2-7	TRBD2	TRBV7-2	many	CASSLTSGTYEQYF	TGTGCCAGCAGCTTGACTAGCGGTACCTACGAGCAGTACTTC
TRBJ2-3	-	TRBV3-1	many	CASSQAGGDTQYF	TGTGCCAGCAGCCAAGCCGGAGGAGATACGCAGTATTTT
TRBJ2-2	-	TRBV30	many	CAWIAQITGELFF	TGTGCCTGGATAGCGCAAATCACCGGGGAGCTGTTTTTT
TRBJ1-5	-	TRBV25-1	-	CASSDRAGLNQPQHF	TGTGCCAGCAGTGACCGGGCAGGTTTAAATCAGCCCCAGCATTTT
TRBJ2-2	TRBD2	TRBV19	-	CASSKPGGTGELFF	TGTGCCAGTAGTAAACCGGGGGGCACCGGGGAGCTGTTTTTT
TRBJ2-5	-	TRBV30	many	CAWSGGLRGLAGSETQYF	TGTGCCTGGAGTGGTGGCCTCAGGGGGCTAGCGGGATCGGAGACCCAGTACTTC
TRBJ2-5	TRBD2	TRBV7-2	many	CASSPTGLAGGSEETQYF	TGTGCCAGCAGCCCGACGGGACTAGCGGGAGGGTCGGAAGAGACCCAGTACTTC
TRBJ1-1	TRBD1	TRBV4-1	many	CASSQVGQGSNTEAFF	TGCGCCAGCAGCCAAGTTGGACAGGGCTCGAACACTGAAGCTTTCTTT
TRBJ2-1	-	TRBV20-1	many	CSARGQDDEQFF	TGCAGTGCTAGGGGGCAGGATGATGAGCAGTTCTTC
TRBJ2-7	TRBD1	TRBV11-3	-	CASSLGRQGAYEQYF	TGTGCCAGCAGCTTAGGGCGCCAGGGGGCCTACGAGCAGTACTTC
TRBJ1-1	-	TRBV7-9	few	CASSLSGVDTEAFF	TGTGCCAGCAGCTTATCTGGGGTTGACACTGAAGCTTTCTTT
TRBJ2-1	-	TRBV6-2/TRBV6-3	many	CASSEGGGVEQFF	TGTGCCAGCAGTGAAGGAGGGGGGGTTGAGCAGTTCTTC
TRBJ2-7	-	TRBV6-1	many	CASSENLGLTYEQYF	TGTGCCAGCAGTGAAAATCTTGGGCTTACCTACGAGCAGTACTTC
TRBJ2-2	TRBD1	TRBV24-1	-	CATSDWGTATGELFF	TGTGCCACCAGTGACTGGGGGACAGCCACCGGGGAGCTGTTTTTT
TRBJ1-5	-	TRBV5-5	-	CASSSGPGDQPQHF	TGTGCCAGCAGCTCCGGACCGGGCGATCAGCCCCAGCATTTT
TRBJ2-2	TRBD1	TRBV19	few	CASSIEGRGITGELFF	TGTGCCAGTAGTATAGAAGGCAGGGGGATCACCGGGGAGCTGTTTTTT
TRBJ1-4	-	TRBV4-1	-	CASRRVGSSEKLFF	TGCGCCAGCAGGCGAGTGGGCTCTTCCGAAAAACTGTTTTTT
TRBJ2-1	TRBD1	TRBV7-9	many	CASRGQGPYNEQFF	TGTGCCAGCAGGGGACAGGGACCCTACAATGAGCAGTTCTTC
TRBJ2-1	-	TRBV5-6	many	CASSPGSNEQFF	TGTGCCAGCAGCCCTGGGTCCAATGAGCAGTTCTTC
TRBJ2-2	TRBD2	TRBV7-9	-	CASSFVGGGPGTGELFF	TGTGCCAGCAGCTTCGTCGGGGGGGGGCCCGGAACCGGGGAGCTGTTTTTT
TRBJ1-2	-	TRBV20-1	-	CSASFGLGGYTF	TGCAGTGCTAGTTTCGGGCTTGGGGGCTACACCTTC
TRBJ1-5	TRBD1	TRBV7-2	many	CASSQQGGVQPQHF	TGTGCCAGCAGCCAACAGGGGGGCGTTCAGCCCCAGCATTTT
TRBJ2-1	TRBD2	TRBV11-1	many	CASSLGMMGLAGDNEQFF	TGTGCCAGCAGCTTAGGCATGATGGGACTAGCGGGGGACAATGAGCAGTTCTTC
TRBJ2-7	-	TRBV7-4	many	CASSLVFPIEQYF	TGTGCCAGCAGCTTAGTGTTCCCCATTGAGCAGTACTTC
TRBJ2-7	TRBD1	TRBV6-2/TRBV6-3	-	CASPGQKSYEQYF	TGTGCCAGTCCGGGACAGAAGTCCTACGAGCAGTACTTC
TRBJ1-4	-	TRBV28	many	CASRRPDNEKLFF	TGTGCCAGCAGACGCCCGGACAATGAAAAACTGTTTTTT
TRBJ2-2	-	TRBV5-4	-	CASSLAQTGELFF	TGTGCCAGCAGCTTGGCACAGACCGGGGAGCTGTTTTTT
TRBJ2-1	TRBD2	TRBV19	few	CASGWSGRARNEQFF	TGTGCCAGTGGTTGGAGCGGGAGGGCCAGGAATGAGCAGTTCTTC
TRBJ2-6	TRBD1	TRBV7-9	few	CASSLLLLFSGQGDLSGANVLTF	TGTGCCAGCAGCTTATTACTTCTCTTCTCGGGACAGGGGGACCTGTCTGGGGCCAACGTCCTGACTTTC
TRBJ1-6	-	TRBV28	many	CASSSGNSPLHF	TGTGCCAGCAGTTCGGGGAATTCACCCCTCCACTTT
TRBJ2-4	TRBD2	TRBV4-2	many	CASSPTGGAGNIQYF	TGTGCCAGCAGCCCCACGGGGGGGGCGGGAAACATTCAGTACTTC
TRBJ2-5	-	TRBV7-2	many	CASSLARGGQETQYF	TGTGCCAGCAGCTTAGCTCGGGGAGGTCAAGAGACCCAGTACTTC
TRBJ2-2	TRBD1	TRBV28	many	CASSRTGGAGELFF	TGTGCCAGCAGCCGGACAGGGGGCGCCGGGGAGCTGTTTTTT
TRBJ2-5	TRBD2	TRBV10-3	many	CAISVTSGASETQYF	TGTGCCATCAGCGTGACTAGCGGGGCTAGTGAGACCCAGTACTTC
TRBJ2-1	-	TRBV3-1	many	CASSPSDDEQFF	TGTGCCAGCAGCCCCTCGGACGATGAGCAGTTCTTC
TRBJ1-1	-	TRBV7-9	-	CATSSGTRRAFF	TGTGCCACCTCCTCCGGGACAAGAAGGGCTTTCTTT
TRBJ2-2	-	TRBV10-3	few	CAISETRGVGTGELFF	TGTGCCATCAGTGAAACCAGGGGGGTCGGGACCGGGGAGCTGTTTTTT
TRBJ1-1	-	TRBV29-1	many	CSVAGGAWDTEAFF	TGCAGCGTTGCGGGGGGAGCATGGGACACTGAAGCTTTCTTT
TRBJ1-1	-	TRBV4-1	many	CASSQDVWGEAFF	TGCGCCAGCAGCCAAGACGTTTGGGGTGAAGCTTTCTTT
TRBJ1-2	TRBD1	TRBV12-3/TRBV12-4	many	CASSLRQGSYGYTF	TGTGCCAGCAGTTTGAGACAGGGGAGCTATGGCTACACCTTC
TRBJ1-5	TRBD1	TRBV7-6	many	CASSLHPGGQPQHF	TGTGCCAGCAGCTTACATCCAGGGGGTCAGCCCCAGCATTTT
TRBJ2-3	-	TRBV5-4	few	CASSFFMDTQYF	TGTGCCAGCAGTTTCTTCATGGATACGCAGTATTTT
TRBJ2-1	-	TRBV11-3	many	CASSFTPYNEQFF	TGTGCCAGCAGCTTTACCCCATACAATGAGCAGTTCTTC
TRBJ2-7	TRBD2	TRBV30	few	CAWRISGGAYERYF	TGTGCCTGGAGGATTAGCGGGGGGGCCTACGAGCGGTACTTC
TRBJ2-5	-	TRBV9	-	CASSVSGQETQYF	TGTGCCAGCAGCGTAAGCGGGCAAGAGACCCAGTACTTC
TRBJ1-4	-	TRBV20-1	few	CSSTDGGVGEKLFF	TGCAGTTCCACAGACGGGGGGGTTGGGGAAAAACTGTTTTTT
TRBJ2-3	TRBD2	TRBV11-2	many	CASSWRGGAGDTQYF	TGTGCCAGCAGTTGGCGCGGGGGGGCGGGAGATACGCAGTATTTT
TRBJ2-5	-	TRBV5-1	-	CASSSQGTTGLQETQYF	TGCGCCAGCAGCAGCCAAGGGACGACAGGCCTTCAAGAGACCCAGTACTTC
TRBJ2-4	-	TRBV20-1	few	CSASRAKDIQYF	TGCAGTGCTAGTAGGGCAAAGGACATTCAGTACTTC
TRBJ2-3	-	TRBV2	many	CASSEYLWGDQSTDTQYF	TGTGCCAGCAGTGAATATCTTTGGGGAGACCAGAGCACAGATACGCAGTATTTT